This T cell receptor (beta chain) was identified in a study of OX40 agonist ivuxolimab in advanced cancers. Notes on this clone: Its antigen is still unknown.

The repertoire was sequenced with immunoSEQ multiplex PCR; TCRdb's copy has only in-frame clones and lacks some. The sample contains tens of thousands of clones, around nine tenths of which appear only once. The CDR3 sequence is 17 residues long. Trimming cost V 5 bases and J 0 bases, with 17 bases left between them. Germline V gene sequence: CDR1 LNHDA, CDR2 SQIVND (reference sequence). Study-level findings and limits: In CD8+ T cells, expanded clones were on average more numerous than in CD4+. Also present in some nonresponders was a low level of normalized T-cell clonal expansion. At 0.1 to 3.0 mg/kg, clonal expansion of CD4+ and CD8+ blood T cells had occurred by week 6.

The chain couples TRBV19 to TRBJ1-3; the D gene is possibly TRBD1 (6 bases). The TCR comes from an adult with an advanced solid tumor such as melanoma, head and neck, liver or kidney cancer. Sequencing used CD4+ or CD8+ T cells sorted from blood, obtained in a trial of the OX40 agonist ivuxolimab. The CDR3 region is CASSPQDSSRSGNTIYF. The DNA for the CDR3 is TGTGCCAGTAGTCCCCAGGACAGTTCTCGCTCTGGAAACACCATATATTTT.